One sample yielded the 28 T cell receptor beta chains listed below, sequenced in a study of beta chain features in type 1 diabetes. Whole-study findings and limits: Moderate yet significant TCRB CDR3 shortening was seen in Type 1 diabetes patients in all four CD4+ subsets.

Antigen specificity for these receptors is unknown. TCRB transcripts that were expressed got sequenced, as all of the isolated RNA had been reverse transcribed. Produced via immunoSEQ multiplex PCR; TCRdb's table is partial and in-frame only. The data hold around 180,000 clones, with 6.5% to 8.5% observed a single time. The sample consisted of central memory CD4+ T cells from blood. These receptors all stem from a man in his late teens or twenties with type 1 diabetes.

As concerns this clone: Within the sample, other DNA sequences also encode this same CDR3. The chain is built from TRBV2 and TRBJ2-7; 10 nucleotides align to TRBD1. The CDR3 totals 12 residues. With 4 bases clipped from V and 6 bases from J, the junction kept 0 bases outside the gene matches. Germline CDR1 and CDR2: SNHLY and FYNNEI. CDR3 residues: CASSGTGGEQYF. The CDR3 coding sequence is TGTGCCAGCAGTGGGACAGGGGGCGAGCAGTACTTC. Complete variable domain (other parts from reference TRBV2 and TRBJ2-7): EPEVTQTPSHQVTQMGQEVILRCVPISNHLYFYWYRQILGQKVEFLVSFYNNEISEKSEIFDDQFSVERPDGSNFTLKIRSTKLEDSAMYFCASSGTGGEQYFGPGTRLTVT.

CDR3: CASETGGAGANVLTF. The CDR3 DNA sequence: TGTGCCAGTGAGACCGGGGGGGCTGGGGCCAACGTCCTGACTTTC. The chain is built from TRBV19 and TRBJ2-6, with TRBD2 identical over 8 bases. The junction had 5 bases not matched to a gene; V was cut back by 8 bases and J by 2 bases. Germline loops: CDR1 LNHDA, CDR2 SQIVND (reference sequence). The CDR3 is 15 residues long. Combining the CDR3 with reference TRBV19 and TRBJ2-6 gives the whole variable domain DGGITQSPKYLFRKEGQNVTLSCEQNLNHDAMYWYRQDPGQGLRLIYYSQIVNDFQKGDIAEGYSVSREKKESFPLTVTSAQKNPTAFYLCASETGGAGANVLTFGAGSRLTVL.

The V gene is TRBV7-2, the J gene TRBJ1-2; 8 positions agree with TRBD1. J gave up 8 bases and V 3 bases, and 5 bases lay outside the gene matches. Germline-derived CDR1 and CDR2 are SGHTA and FQGNSA. The CDR3 runs 13 residues. The CDR3 is CASSLGQVVGYTF. CDR3 sequence (DNA): TGTGCCAGCAGCTTGGGACAGGTGGTCGGCTACACCTTC. The whole variable domain, filled in from reference TRBV7-2 and TRBJ1-2, reads GAGVSQSPSNKVTEKGKDVELRCDPISGHTALYWYRQSLGQGLEFLIYFQGNSAPDKSGLPSDRFSAERTGGSVSTLTIQRTQQEDSAVYLCASSLGQVVGYTFGSGTRLTVV.

This clone has only a few counts. The chain carries TRBV9 and TRBJ2-5; TRBD1 aligns across 9 bases. In germline, CDR1 is SGDLS, CDR2 YYNGEE. Germline trimming cut 3 bases from V and 4 bases from J; bases unmatched to any gene: 7. The CDR3 contains 15 residues. The CDR3 nucleotides are TGTGCCAGCAGCGCACAGGGGGCGGTTGGAGAGACCCAGTACTTC. It yields the protein CASSAQGAVGETQYF.

The table lists this clone with a few counts. This chain uses TRBV28 with TRBJ2-5; 7 nucleotides agree with TRBD1. The CDR3 is 15 amino acids. V lost 2 bases to trimming and J lost 5 bases; unmatched junction nucleotides: 8. Germline CDR1 reads MDHEN; CDR2 reads SYDVKM. CDR3 in DNA: TGTGCCAGCAGTTTAGCAAGGGGGCTAGGGGAGACCCAGTACTTC. Encoded protein: CASSLARGLGETQYF.

This clone was seen only a few times. This chain links TRBV18 with TRBJ1-1; D is unclear. CDR3 length: 15 amino acids. CDR1 is KGHSH and CDR2 is LQKENI in the germline V gene. V was pared by 2 bases and J by 0 bases, with 10 bases between. Here the CDR3 DNA reads TGTGCCAGCTCACCAGGGCTCGGGATGAACACTGAAGCTTTCTTT. This sequence encodes CASSPGLGMNTEAFF. The full variable domain, completed using reference TRBV18 and TRBJ1-1, is NAGVMQNPRHLVRRRGQEARLRCSPMKGHSHVYWYRQLPEEGLKFMVYLQKENIIDESGMPKERFSAEFPKEGPSILRIQQVVRGDSAAYFCASSPGLGMNTEAFFGQGTRLTVV.

V and J are TRBV30 and TRBJ2-3; TRBD1 agrees at 8 bases. The CDR3 extends over 15 amino acids. V was clipped by 5 bases and J by 4 bases; unmatched bases: 11. Germline-derived CDR1 and CDR2 are GTSNPN and SVGIG (reference sequence). CDR3 loop: CAWGPTGASPDTQYF. The CDR3 bases are TGTGCCTGGGGTCCGACAGGGGCCTCCCCAGATACGCAGTATTTT.

There are a few counts of this clone. Other DNA sequences of this sample code for an identical CDR3. The V gene is TRBV6-5, the J gene TRBJ2-7; 11 bases align to TRBD2. The CDR3 runs to 15 residues. Germline V gene data show CDR1 as MNHEY and CDR2 as SVGAGI. The trim removed 6 bases at V and 0 bases at J, leaving 4 bases unmatched. The DNA of the CDR3 is TGTGCCAGCAGCCTCACTAGCGGGAGCTCCTACGAGCAGTACTTC. Protein sequence: CASSLTSGSSYEQYF.

This clone was counted between two and nine times. The chain carries TRBV4-1 and TRBJ2-3; perhaps TRBD2 as D (6 bases). Germline CDR1 is MGHRA and CDR2 is YSYEKL. The V end was cut by 3 bases, the J end by 4 bases, with 14 bases between. The CDR3 sequence is 15 residues long. The CDR3 loop is CASSQRLVGPDTQYF. DNA for the CDR3: TGCGCCAGCAGCCAGAGACTAGTCGGCCCAGATACGCAGTATTTT.

The rearrangement uses TRBV28 and TRBJ1-1, with no clear D. V was trimmed by 8 bases and J by 0 bases, leaving 7 bases between them. This CDR3 is built from 12 residues. CDR1 is MDHEN and CDR2 is SYDVKM in the germline V gene. As DNA, the CDR3 is TGTGCCAGCGGGCGCTTGAACACTGAAGCTTTCTTT. As protein: CASGRLNTEAFF.

With respect to this clone: The junction departs from the called germline gene at one end, perhaps through a read error. The rearrangement joins TRBV4-1 to TRBJ2-1; unclear D gene. The CDR3 runs to 13 residues. Germline CDR1 reads MGHRA; CDR2 reads YSYEKL. DNA for the CDR3: TGTGCCAGCAGCCAAGATTTTTGGAGTGAGCAGTTCTTC. This codes for CASSQDFWSEQFF.

Ten or more counts support this clone. The chain carries TRBV4-2 and TRBJ2-7; 7 positions agree with TRBD2. The CDR3 extends over 13 amino acids. Germline V gene lookup returns CDR1 LGHNA and CDR2 YNFKEQ. Trimming at V came to 4 bases and at J to 6 bases, leaving 6 bases not matched to a gene. CDR3 sequence reads: CASSREAGVEQYF. Here the CDR3 DNA reads TGTGCCAGCAGCCGCGAGGCGGGAGTCGAGCAGTACTTC.

The CDR3 DNA reads as TGTGCCAGCAGTGGTGCAGAGGGGACCCAGTACTTC. It specifies CASSGAEGTQYF. The rearrangement links TRBV2 to TRBJ2-5; D is possibly TRBD2 (5 bases). This CDR3 comprises 12 residues. Per the germline V gene, CDR1 is SNHLY and CDR2 is FYNNEI. The V end lost 4 bases, the J end lost 7 bases, and 10 bases lay between the germline ends.

This clone has just a few counts. V and J are TRBV21-1 and TRBJ2-1; the table's D call TRBD2 went unverified against the DNA. TRBV21-1 is given as a pseudogene. This CDR3 contains 15 residues. CDR3 in amino acids: CASSKWGGLQFEQFF. CDR3 in DNA: TGTGCCAGCAGCAAATGGGGGGGACTACAGTTTGAGCAGTTCTTC.

The J gene is TRBJ2-3, the V gene TRBV28; TRBD1 aligns across 7 bases. Unmatched junction bases numbered 8, after V lost 5 bases and J lost 0 bases. Germline V gene lookup returns CDR1 MDHEN and CDR2 SYDVKM. The CDR3 is made up of 16 amino acids. In DNA, the CDR3 is TGTGCCAGCAGTCCTCTTAGGGGGCTAAGCACAGATACGCAGTATTTT. It encodes CASSPLRGLSTDTQYF.

This clone has only a few counts. The CDR3 DNA reads TGTGCCACCAGCAGATCCGGGACAGACTACGAGCAGTACTTC. This translates into CATSRSGTDYEQYF. The chain has TRBV15 and TRBJ2-7, with 7 bases fitting TRBD1. CDR1 is LNHNV and CDR2 is YYDKDF in the germline V gene (reference sequence). V dropped 2 bases and J dropped 3; count of bases not matched to a gene: 4. This CDR3 contains 14 residues.

Only a few counts were recorded for this clone. The chain links TRBV9 to TRBJ2-2, with 8 bases identical to TRBD2. Per germline, CDR1 SGDLS and CDR2 YYNGEE. The CDR3 totals 15 residues. V lost 7 bases to trimming and J lost 7 bases; unmatched junction nucleotides: 12. The CDR3 loop reads CASGAGDEGHGELFF. CDR3 sequence (DNA): TGTGCCAGCGGAGCGGGAGATGAGGGGCACGGGGAGCTGTTTTTT.

V is TRBV7-9 and J is TRBJ2-7; D unresolved. The CDR3 runs 14 residues. Germline V gene lookup returns CDR1 SEHNR and CDR2 FQNEAQ (reference sequence). V gave up 5 bases and J gave up 2 bases, with 13 bases separating them. The DNA of the CDR3 is TGTGCCAGCAGCCAAGCTGCCGCCGCCTACGAGCAGTACTTC. This gives the protein CASSQAAAAYEQYF.

The chain links TRBV30 to TRBJ2-1, with 13 bases matching TRBD2. The germline V gene encodes CDR1 GTSNPN and CDR2 SVGIG (reference sequence). The length of the CDR3 is 17 residues. V dropped 4 bases and J dropped 7; count of bases not matched to a gene: 13. CDR3 sequence (DNA): TGTGCCTGGACCCTCCAAGGGACTAGCGGGATCTTGAATGAGCAGTTCTTC. Protein sequence: CAWTLQGTSGILNEQFF.

J is TRBJ2-3 and V is TRBV5-4; possible D gene TRBD1, 5 bases. CDR1 and CDR2 (germline): SGHNT, YYREEE (reference sequence). CDR3 length: 15 amino acids. Trimming stripped 0 bases from V and 2 bases from J, with 10 bases between. DNA of the CDR3: TGTGCCAGCAGCTTGGGTCAGGGAAACACAGATACGCAGTATTTT. The encoded protein is CASSLGQGNTDTQYF.

The genes are TRBV29-1 and TRBJ2-5; 7 nucleotides agree with TRBD1. Trimming cost V 1 base and J 13 bases; bases outside gene matches: 9. Per the germline V gene, CDR1 is SQVTM and CDR2 is ANQGSEA. This CDR3 has 12 amino acids. CDR3 in amino acids: CSVEALLGQPYF. Here the CDR3 DNA reads TGCAGCGTTGAAGCCCTATTGGGACAGCCGTACTTC.

V and J are TRBV27 and TRBJ1-1, with no clear D. V lost 4 bases, J lost 3 bases, and 9 bases lay in between. The CDR3 is made up of 13 amino acids. Germline lookup yields CDR1 MNHEY and CDR2 SMNVEV (reference sequence). CDR3 loop: CASSYRVYTEAFF. The CDR3 nucleotides read TGTGCCAGCAGTTATCGGGTATACACTGAAGCTTTCTTT.

The rearrangement links TRBV2 to TRBJ1-4; 8 bases align to TRBD1. Germline lookup yields CDR1 SNHLY and CDR2 FYNNEI. V shed 8 bases, J shed 8 bases, and the junction held 10 bases outside the gene matches. This CDR3 region has 14 residues. The CDR3 protein is CASATGAGGEKLFF. CDR3 DNA sequence: TGTGCCAGCGCGACAGGGGCGGGCGGAGAAAAACTGTTTTTT.

Only a few counts were recorded for this clone. The chain joins TRBV7-9 to TRBJ2-7; no reliable D call. There are 13 residues in the CDR3. The V and J ends lost 3 bases and 0 bases respectively, with 6 bases between them. Germline-derived CDR1 and CDR2 are SEHNR and FQNEAQ (reference sequence). The CDR3 loop reads CASSFPSSYEQYF. The CDR3 region has the DNA TGTGCCAGCAGCTTCCCCTCCTCCTACGAGCAGTACTTC.

A word on this clone: The same CDR3 can be traced to other DNA sequences in this sample. The rearrangement joins TRBV27 to TRBJ1-2, with TRBD1 as a possible D gene (6 bases). Deletions cut 2 bases from V and 4 bases from J, with 8 bases between. This CDR3 region has 13 residues. The germline V gene encodes CDR1 MNHEY and CDR2 SMNVEV (reference sequence). CDR3 bases: TGTGCCAGCAGTTTACAGGGGCCCTATGGCTACACCTTC. Amino acid sequence: CASSLQGPYGYTF.

The V and J genes are TRBV6-6 and TRBJ1-5; D not certain. V lost 7 bases, J lost 6 bases, and 13 bases lay in between. The CDR3 runs to 13 residues. Germline V lookup: CDR1 MNHNY, CDR2 SVGAGI (reference sequence). DNA for the CDR3: TGTGCCAGCAACGAGGGTTTCACTCAGCCCCAGCATTTT. Protein: CASNEGFTQPQHF.

The CDR3 sequence is CASSLLAARDTGELFF. CDR3 in DNA: TGCGCCAGCAGCTTGCTGGCAGCCCGGGACACCGGGGAGCTGTTTTTT. The chain links TRBV5-1 to TRBJ2-2; unclear D gene. Trimming took off 1 base at V and 3 bases at J, with 13 bases between the two ends. Germline V gene data show CDR1 as SGHRS and CDR2 as YFSETQ. The length of the CDR3 is 16 residues.

The gene calls are TRBV14 and TRBJ2-7; 11 positions agree with TRBD2. CDR1 SGHDN and CDR2 FVKESK come from the germline V gene. V lost 5 bases, J lost 1 base, and 4 bases stayed unmatched. The CDR3 runs to 15 residues. CDR3: CASSFGTSGSYEQYF. The CDR3 DNA reads as TGTGCCAGCAGCTTCGGGACTAGCGGTTCCTACGAGCAGTACTTC.